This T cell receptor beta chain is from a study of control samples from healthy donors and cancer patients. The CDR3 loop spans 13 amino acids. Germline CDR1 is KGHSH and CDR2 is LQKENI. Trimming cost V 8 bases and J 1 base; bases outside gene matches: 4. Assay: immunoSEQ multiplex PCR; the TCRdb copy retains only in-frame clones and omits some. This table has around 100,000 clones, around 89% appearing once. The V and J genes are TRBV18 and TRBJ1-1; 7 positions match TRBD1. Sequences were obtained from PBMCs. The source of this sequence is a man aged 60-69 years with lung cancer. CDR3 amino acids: CASLGQRNTEAFF. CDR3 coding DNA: TGTGCCAGCCTGGGACAGCGGAACACTGAAGCTTTCTTT.